Sequencing of this TCR beta chain was carried out in a study of shared clonotypes between healthy human individuals (dated by TCRdb to 2019 to 2021). A note on the overall study: The cohort included a few men and two women between 18 and 49 years of age. For each donor, CD4 naive and CD4 memory were each given three plates, CD8 naive was given two plates, and CD8 memory was given one plate. To estimate repertoire size and how much clonotypes are shared between individuals, the study performed deep sequencing of blood TCR repertoires from a few healthy adults. Libraries were prepared and TCR repertoires were sequenced by different laboratories using diverse techniques, in order to increase sequencing depth and limit assay-specific biases. Each donor's leukapheresis produced roughly between roughly 0.85 and 9.5 billion PBMCs.

CDR1 and CDR2 are drawn from the germline V gene: ENHRY, SYGVKD. Compared with germline, V lacks 2 bases and J lacks 5 bases; bases without a gene match: 7. The cysteine opens and the phenylalanine closes a CDR3 of 15 amino acids. Only the CDR3 part of the read is kept: 45 bases, read in frame from the first base. Donors were healthy HIV-negative adults with no recently reported acute infections or vaccinations. All donors were Caucasian adults living in Nashville, Tennessee, USA. Magnetic negative selection was used to enrich CD4+ T cells, after which naive cells were positively selected on CD45RA and the negative fraction became the memory subset. Blood was obtained by leukapheresis, after which PBMCs were separated by Ficoll-Histopaque density gradient centrifugation and cryopreserved in liquid nitrogen vapor phase. Purity and quantity of every magnetically sorted T cell population were checked by analytical flow cytometry. Each sorted fraction had its genomic DNA isolated and then quantified by UV absorbance on a Nanodrop 2000c.

Overall results and qualifications from the work: Estimated clonotype richness was generally larger for naive than for memory subsets. The genetic and exposure-history diversity represented was limited by the small number of donors. Compared with non-shared clonotypes, clonotypes shared by all four sorted-subset donors had higher generation probabilities. When four donors were compared, the shared fraction of clonotypes was about 5% for naive CD4, over 3% for naive CD8, roughly 2.5% for memory CD4, and 0.35% to 0.4% for memory CD8. Sampling was limited to blood, and TCR repertoires in tissue likely differ from TCR repertoires in blood. Based on pairwise subsampling, the degree of clonotype sharing among donors was expected to be affected by sequencing depth. Even with the large sequencing depth, rarefaction of the sorted-subset datasets indicated that sequencing was incomplete.

Using the deep immunoSEQ assay, multiplex PCR amplified TCR CDR3 regions from genomic DNA. Extracted genomic DNA from each cell subset was distributed evenly across all wells of several immunoSEQ 96-well plates, and each plate was treated as a replicate. For sorted subsets, each replicate PCR was loaded with about 200 ng genomic DNA, equivalent to some 27,000 T cell genomes. Purified libraries were measured with a Qubit 3.0 fluorometer, size-checked on a Bioanalyzer 2100, and measured again with the KAPA Library Quantification kit. A separate single-read 150-cycle Illumina NextSeq 550 flow cell was used to sequence each immunoSEQ 96-well plate. The authors' analysis ran thus. The immunoSEQ output contained only junctional sequences without quality scores, so filtering could not match that applied to full-length reads. To assign V/J genes and CDR3, sequences were annotated using PyIR, a Python wrapper for IgBLAST v1.9, with IMGT germline references. Reads were filtered out if the reads had weak V/J assignments (E-value above 1e-6), no CDR3, stop codons, out-of-frame junctions, or ambiguous translated residues. V3J clonotypes were defined as sequences sharing an identical inferred V gene, J gene, and CDR3 amino acid sequence. Percentage overlap between repertoires was computed as shared unique clonotypes divided by the size of the smaller repertoire. Richness of each repertoire was evaluated using RTK rarefaction, the Chao1 estimator, and Recon v2.1 estimates of unobserved clonotypes. For all TCRbeta clonotypes obtained by the gDNA method from a handful of donors, generation probabilities were computed with OLGA. As stored in TCRdb, this immuneACCESS dataset retains in-frame rearrangements with V and J assigned. A fraction of the clones does not appear; measured against another copy, unresolved V genes explain less than half of the discrepancy, and the remainder lacks a known reason. V, J and clone size are those of that table, while D and trimming were read from the DNA. The sample table records over 2 million clones; approximately 95% of these occur just once. Jointly, the top ten make up roughly 0.13% of the sample.

As for this clone: Its antigen has not been determined. No clone much larger than this one lies a single base away; base qualities are absent.

This sequence uses TRBV10-3 and TRBJ2-5, and TRBD1 aligns with 8 junction nucleotides. This sequence was found in a young man in good health. Material for sequencing was naive CD4+ T cells sorted from blood. This specimen's cell subset or site label, per the study, means: CD45RA+ positively selected. The sequenced DNA: TGTGCCATCAGTGAGAACAGGGGGGTGGTCGAGACCCAGTACTTC. It translates as CAISENRGVVETQYF.